The sequence of this TCR beta chain was determined in a study of regulatory T cells in long-lasting Graves disease. Overall study results and limits: When disease was persistent, TRBV28, TRBJ1-2 and TRBJ2-5 were the favored segments. Newly diagnosed Graves' patients had higher TCR diversity than persistent ones.

Building the TCR beta libraries relied on iRepertoire HTBI primers, and CDR3 regions underwent Arm-PCR. TCRdb redid the calling of the multiplex PCR reads with MiXCR, one entry per CDR3 protein. Of 600,000 to 800,000 distinct CDR3 sequences in the sample, 25% to 35% were seen once. CDR1 SNHLY and CDR2 FYNNEI come from the germline V gene. CDR3 length: 14 amino acids. V lost 2 bases to trimming and J lost 8 bases, with 13 bases between them. This clonotype was picked up many times. Its antigen is currently unknown. This sample's time point: persistent/refractory GD, antithyroid drugs over 5 years with positive TRAb. The TCR library was made from RNA extracted from PBMCs. In each case, Graves' disease was diagnosed per American Thyroid Association guidelines.

The chain employs TRBV2 and TRBJ1-5; D is unresolved. The sample in question was peripheral blood mononuclear cells (PBMCs), obtained when the disease was refractory, from a patient treated with antithyroid drugs. This clonotype originated in a female donor with Graves disease. The chain's CDR3 is CASSEPVLRKPQHF. The CDR3 coding sequence is TGTGCCAGCAGTGAACCAGTGTTAAGGAAGCCCCAGCATTTT.